Listed below are T cell receptor beta chains from one sample, sequenced in a study of blood T cell repertoires in COVID-19. Using immunoSEQ multiplex PCR, the repertoire was profiled, and TCRdb retains in-frame clones only, with some absent. This sample carries some 400,000 clones, more than 75% of them seen once, and the ten largest clones take more than 0.95%. The sample comprised peripheral blood. The receptors stem from a human donor with acute or convalescent COVID-19. The donor label of this sample is uncertain. The CDR3 runs from the conserved cysteine through the conserved F or W. A D gene is named only where the DNA matches it firmly. Size values are once, few and many counts, or a class for expanded clones, and some rows have none.

abundance	d_gene	v_gene	j_gene	CDR3nt	CDR3aa
.	TRBD2	TRBV30	TRBJ2-1	TGTGCCTGGAGTGTAGGCGGGGGGGCGGATGAGCAGTTCTTC	CAWSVGGGADEQFF
.	.	TRBV12-5	TRBJ1-1	TGTGCTAGTGGTCCCCTCCCCGCTGAAGCTTTCTTT	CASGPLPAEAFF
.	.	TRBV11-3	TRBJ2-2	TGTGCCAGTTCGGGGGAGGCGAACACCGGGGAGCTGTTTTTT	CASSGEANTGELFF
.	TRBD2	TRBV27	TRBJ2-6	TGTGCCAGCAGCCTCCGCGGGGGGCGCGCTGGGGCCAACGTCCTGACTTTC	CASSLRGGRAGANVLTF
.	.	TRBV5-1	TRBJ1-1	TGCGCCAGCAGCTTTCAGGAGAACACTGAAGCTTTCTTT	CASSFQENTEAFF
.	.	TRBV15	TRBJ1-4	TGTGCCACCAGCTCGGTCGTCGGACAGCGAAATGAAAAACTGTTTTTT	CATSSVVGQRNEKLFF
.	.	TRBV5-1	TRBJ1-4	TGCGCCAGCAGCTTGGGAGGTGCTGATGAAAAACTGTTTTTT	CASSLGGADEKLFF
.	TRBD1	TRBV7-9	TRBJ1-1	TGTGCCAGCAGCTTAGACCCTCAGGGGGACGCTTTCTTT	CASSLDPQGDAFF
few	.	TRBV5-4	TRBJ1-3	TGTGCCAGCAGCAGCCAACAGGGTGTGTTAAACACCATATATTTT	CASSSQQGVLNTIYF
once	.	TRBV5-5	TRBJ1-1	TGTGCCAGCAGCTTGCTTCGTGCTGAAGCTTTCTTT	CASSLLRAEAFF
.	.	TRBV18	TRBJ1-1	TGTGCCAGCTCCGAAGTGAGACATAATGAAGCTTTCTTT	CASSEVRHNEAFF
.	TRBD2	TRBV2	TRBJ2-1	TGTGCCAGCACTCAGAGGAGGCTAGCGGGAGGACGGCCGGACAATGAGCAGTTCTTC	CASTQRRLAGGRPDNEQFF
.	.	TRBV29-1	TRBJ2-2	TGCAGCGCTCGGGACGGGGGCACCGGGGAGCTGTTTTTT	CSARDGGTGELFF
.	TRBD1	TRBV6-5	TRBJ2-7	TGTGCCAGCAGTACCGGGACAGGCCCCTACGAGCAGTACTTC	CASSTGTGPYEQYF
once	TRBD2	TRBV5-4	TRBJ2-7	TGTGCCAGCAGCTCGGGACTAGCGGGAAACTACGAGCAGTACTTC	CASSSGLAGNYEQYF
.	.	TRBV2	TRBJ2-1	TGTGCCAGCAGTGAGTGGGGCAGGGGAAATGAGCAGTTCTTC	CASSEWGRGNEQFF
.	TRBD1	TRBV10-3	TRBJ2-7	TGTGCCATCAGCGGATCCGGGACAGAAGTGTCCTACGAGCAGTACTTC	CAISGSGTEVSYEQYF
.	TRBD1	TRBV11-2	TRBJ2-5	TGTGCCAGCAGCTCGGACAGGGGGGAGACCCAGTACTTC	CASSSDRGETQYF
.	.	TRBV7-8	TRBJ1-5	TGTGCCTACTCACCTAACAGTCAAAGGCCTACTCAGCCCCAGCATTTT	CAYSPNSQRPTQPQHF
.	TRBD1	TRBV30	TRBJ1-4	TGTGCCTGGAGCAGGGGGCGTCCGACTAATGAAAAACTGTTTTTT	CAWSRGRPTNEKLFF
.	.	TRBV3-1/TRBV3-2	TRBJ1-5	TGTGCCAGCAGCCAAGGGGCTAATCAGCCCCAGCATTTT	CASSQGANQPQHF
few	.	TRBV30	TRBJ1-5	TGTGCCTGGTCCACAGGGAACAATCAGCCCCAGCATTTT	CAWSTGNNQPQHF
.	.	TRBV6-5	TRBJ1-1	TGTGCCAGCAACTCCCGGGCCAGCAGGGTGCGTGAAGCTTTCTTT	CASNSRASRVREAFF
many	TRBD1	TRBV18	TRBJ1-1	TGTGCCAGCTCACCGGATGGCAGGGGGCGGAGATGGAACACTGAAGCTTTCTTT	CASSPDGRGRRWNTEAFF
once	TRBD2	TRBV6-6	TRBJ2-7	TGTGCCAGCAGTAGTAGCGGGACGGGGGGCGAGCAGTACTTC	CASSSSGTGGEQYF
.	.	TRBV28	TRBJ1-2	TGTGCCAGCAGTTTACAGGGACTGATAAAGGGTCCGCACACCTTC	CASSLQGLIKGPHTF
.	TRBD2	TRBV11-2	TRBJ2-3	TGTGCCAGCAGCTCAACTAGCGGATACACAGATACGCAGTATTTT	CASSSTSGYTDTQYF
.	TRBD2	TRBV5-1	TRBJ2-7	TGCGCCAGCAGCTTGGGCCCCGGGACTAGCGGCTACGAGCAGTACTTC	CASSLGPGTSGYEQYF